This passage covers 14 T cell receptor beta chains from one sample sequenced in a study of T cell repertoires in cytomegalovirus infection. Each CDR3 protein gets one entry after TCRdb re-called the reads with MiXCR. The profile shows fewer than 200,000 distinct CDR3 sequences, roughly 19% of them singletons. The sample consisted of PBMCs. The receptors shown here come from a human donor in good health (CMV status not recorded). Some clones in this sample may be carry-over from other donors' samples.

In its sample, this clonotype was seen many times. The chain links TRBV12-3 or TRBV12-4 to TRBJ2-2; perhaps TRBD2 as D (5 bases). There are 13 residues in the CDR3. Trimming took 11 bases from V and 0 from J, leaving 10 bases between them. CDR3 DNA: TGTGCCGCCACAGCGGCGAACACCGGGGAGCTGTTTTTT. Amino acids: CAATAANTGELFF.

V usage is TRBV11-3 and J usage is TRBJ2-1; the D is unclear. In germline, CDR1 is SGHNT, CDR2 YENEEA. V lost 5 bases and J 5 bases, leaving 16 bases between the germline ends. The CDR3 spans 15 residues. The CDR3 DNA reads TGTGCCAGCAGCCTCGGACCAGCTTTAAACAATGAGCAGTTCTTC. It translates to CASSLGPALNNEQFF.

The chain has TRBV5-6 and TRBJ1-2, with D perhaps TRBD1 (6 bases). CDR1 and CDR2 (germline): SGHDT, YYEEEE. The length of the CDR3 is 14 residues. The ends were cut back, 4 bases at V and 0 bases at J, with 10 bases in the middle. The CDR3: CASSIDRTNYGYTF. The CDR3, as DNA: TGTGCCAGCAGCATAGACAGGACTAACTATGGCTACACCTTC.

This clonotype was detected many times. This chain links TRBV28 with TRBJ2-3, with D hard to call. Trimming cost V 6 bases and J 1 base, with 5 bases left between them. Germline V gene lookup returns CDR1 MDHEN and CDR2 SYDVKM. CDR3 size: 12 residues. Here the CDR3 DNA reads TGTGCCAGCAGCTCGCGCACAGATACGCAGTATTTT. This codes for CASSSRTDTQYF.

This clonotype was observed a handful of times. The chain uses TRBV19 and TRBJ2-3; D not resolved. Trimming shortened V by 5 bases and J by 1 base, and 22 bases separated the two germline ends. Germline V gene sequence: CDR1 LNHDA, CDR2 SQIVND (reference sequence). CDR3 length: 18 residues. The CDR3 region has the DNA TGTGCCAGTAGTCCCCTCGGGCCAATAGCAGAACGCACAGATACGCAGTATTTT. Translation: CASSPLGPIAERTDTQYF.

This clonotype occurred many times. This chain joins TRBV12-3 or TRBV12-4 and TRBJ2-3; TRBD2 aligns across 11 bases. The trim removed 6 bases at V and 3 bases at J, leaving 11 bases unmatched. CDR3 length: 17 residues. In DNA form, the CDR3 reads TGTGCCAGCAGACTAGCGGGAGTTTTAGATGCTACAGATACGCAGTATTTT. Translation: CASRLAGVLDATDTQYF.

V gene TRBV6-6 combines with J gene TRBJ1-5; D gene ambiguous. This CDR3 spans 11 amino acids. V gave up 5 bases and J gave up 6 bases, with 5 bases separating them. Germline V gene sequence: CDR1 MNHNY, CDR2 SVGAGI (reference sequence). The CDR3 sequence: CASSQGQPQHF. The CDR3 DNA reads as TGTGCCAGCAGTCAAGGTCAGCCCCAGCATTTT.

For the CDR3, the DNA is TGTGCCAGCAGTTTGTGGAGTGAGGGGTCCCAGCATTTT. Translating it yields CASSLWSEGSQHF. The chain joins TRBV12-3 or TRBV12-4 to TRBJ1-5; D may be TRBD1 (5 bases). The V end was cut by 3 bases, the J end by 11 bases, with 14 bases between. This CDR3 spans 13 amino acids.

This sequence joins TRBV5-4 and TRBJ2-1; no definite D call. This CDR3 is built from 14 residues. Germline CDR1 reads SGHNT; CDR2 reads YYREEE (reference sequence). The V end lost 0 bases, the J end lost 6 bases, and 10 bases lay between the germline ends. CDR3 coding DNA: TGTGCCAGCAGCTTGGTTGCACAACCCAATGAGCAGTTCTTC. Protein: CASSLVAQPNEQFF.

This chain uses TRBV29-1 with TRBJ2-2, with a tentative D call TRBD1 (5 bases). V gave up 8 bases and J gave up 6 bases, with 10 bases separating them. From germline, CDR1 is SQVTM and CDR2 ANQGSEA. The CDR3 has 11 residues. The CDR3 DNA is TGCAGCTTCAGGGTTGCCGGGGAGCTGTTTTTT. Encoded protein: CSFRVAGELFF.

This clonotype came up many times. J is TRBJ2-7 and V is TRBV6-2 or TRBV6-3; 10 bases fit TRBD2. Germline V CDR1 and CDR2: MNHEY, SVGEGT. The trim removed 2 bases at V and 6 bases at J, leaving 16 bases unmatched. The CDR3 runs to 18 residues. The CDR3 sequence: CASSYTWGPTSGRPEQYF. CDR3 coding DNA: TGTGCCAGCAGTTACACCTGGGGGCCGACTAGCGGGCGGCCCGAGCAGTACTTC.

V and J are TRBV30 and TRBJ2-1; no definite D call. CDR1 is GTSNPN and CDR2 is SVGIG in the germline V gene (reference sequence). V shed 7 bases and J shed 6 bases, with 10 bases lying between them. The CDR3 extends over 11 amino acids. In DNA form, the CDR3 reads TGTGCCTCGAGACGGTTCAATGAGCAGTTCTTC. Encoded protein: CASRRFNEQFF. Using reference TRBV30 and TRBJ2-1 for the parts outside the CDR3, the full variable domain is SQTIHQWPATLVQPVGSPLSLECTVEGTSNPNLYWYRQAAGRGLQLLFYSVGIGQISSEVPQNLSASRPQDRQFILSSKKLLLSDSGFYLCASRRFNEQFFGPGTRLTVL.

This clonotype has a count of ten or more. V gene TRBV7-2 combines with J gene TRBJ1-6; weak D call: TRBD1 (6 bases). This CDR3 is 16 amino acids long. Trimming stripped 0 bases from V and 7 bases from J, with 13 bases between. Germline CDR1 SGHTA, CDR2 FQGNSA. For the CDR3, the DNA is TGTGCCAGCAGCTTAGCGGGGGGGCCGACGAATTCACCCCTCCACTTT. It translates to CASSLAGGPTNSPLHF. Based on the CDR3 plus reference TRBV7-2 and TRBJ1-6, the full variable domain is GAGVSQSPSNKVTEKGKDVELRCDPISGHTALYWYRQSLGQGLEFLIYFQGNSAPDKSGLPSDRFSAERTGGSVSTLTIQRTQQEDSAVYLCASSLAGGPTNSPLHFGNGTRLTVT.

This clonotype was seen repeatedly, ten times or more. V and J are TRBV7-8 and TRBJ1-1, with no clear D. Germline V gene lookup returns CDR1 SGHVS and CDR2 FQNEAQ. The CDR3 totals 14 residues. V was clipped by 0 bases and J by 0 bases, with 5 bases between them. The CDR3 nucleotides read TGTGCCAGCAGCTTAGCGCGAATGAACACTGAAGCTTTCTTT. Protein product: CASSLARMNTEAFF.